This T cell receptor (beta chain) was sequenced in a study of blood T cell repertoires in COVID-19 (dated by TCRdb to the early 2020s). As for the study more broadly: The collaborator samples originated in the United States, Italy and Spain and spanned the acute and convalescent phases of COVID-19. The prospective study material was composed of cDNA or gDNA derived from T cells, B-cell-depleted T cells, or PBMCs. Where available, HLA class I and class II types were taken from metadata supplied by the sample provider and were not determined by assay-based typing. The sample metadata nearly always contained a de-identified subject ID, COVID-19 status, age in years and sex. The repertoires were released in a freely available public database meant as a resource for research on the immune response to SARS-CoV-2. The dataset comprised deeply sampled blood TCRbeta repertoires from subjects exposed to, actively infected with, or recovered from COVID-19. The samples were drawn from the first 160 participants of the ongoing ImmuneRACE study and from 950 to 1,500 subjects provided by 6 global collaborators.

The immunoSEQ Assay, a bias-controlled multiplex PCR, was used to amplify TCRbeta CDR3 regions from genomic DNA. On the study's bioinformatics: The number of nucleated cells in each sample was estimated from the amplification of reference gene primers within the assay. To quantify the absolute abundance of each unique TCRbeta CDR3 rearrangement, sequence reads were collapsed and filtered. For each sample, productive Simpson clonality was calculated as the square root of Simpson's diversity index across productive rearrangements. Imported from immuneACCESS, the table was reduced by TCRdb to in-frame sequences with V and J called. These copies leave out some clones; in studies compared against another copy, an unresolved V gene accounts for under half, and the cause of the remainder is not known. V and J calls and clone size come straight from that table; D and trimming were deduced from the DNA. The sample table holds about 150,000 clones, of which about 83% were seen once. 16% of the sample is taken by the ten largest.

Collaborating institutions collected whole blood in K2EDTA tubes following their own protocols. Collaborator samples were shipped for TCRbeta analysis as frozen whole blood, isolated PBMCs, or DNA extracted from either sample type. General findings and caveats noted by the study authors: Clinical and demographic metadata were provided uncurated, with the amount varying by source and participant.

Concerning this clone itself: It lacks a known antigen. Base qualities are missing; no much larger clone stands one base away.

CDR1 and CDR2, looked up from the germline V gene, are SQVTM and ANQGSEA. The CDR3 measures 16 amino acids from cysteine to phenylalanine. The kept DNA is CDR3 alone, 48 bases in frame from the first base. After removal of 7 bases from V and 4 bases from J, the junction retains 11 bases not matched to a gene. Sequenced sample: peripheral blood. This receptor was identified in a man aged 45-60 years with acute or convalescent COVID-19. Here the chain combines TRBV29-1 and TRBJ2-2, with 11 middle bases fitting TRBD1. The CDR3 loop reads CSATTGQGAATGELFF. The DNA reads TGCAGCGCTACAACAGGACAGGGGGCGGCCACCGGGGAGCTGTTTTTT.